This TCR beta chain was sequenced for a study of shared clonotypes between healthy human individuals. Findings and limits, study-wide: Rarefaction exposed incomplete sorted-subset sequencing despite large depth. It was observed that about 5% of naive CD4 clonotypes were shared across a handful of donors.

There are 15 residues in the CDR3. Germline V CDR1 and CDR2: SGHNT, YYREEE (reference sequence). V lost 4 bases, J lost 9 bases, and 6 bases stayed unmatched. This clone was observed once. Its specificity is not known. This table comes from immunoSEQ multiplex PCR, and its TCRdb copy is limited to in-frame clones, with some not included. This sample yields roughly 1,000,000 clones, of which approximately 78% are seen a single time; roughly 0.62% belongs to the top ten. V is TRBV5-4 and J is TRBJ2-1; 14 nucleotides line up with TRBD2. This receptor was obtained from a man younger than 30 in good health. Some clones in this sample may be carry-over from other donors' samples. Sequenced sample: memory CD4+ T cells from PBMCs. The subset is: CD45RA-negative fraction. This chain's CDR3 is CASSTGTSGRGEQFF. DNA of the CDR3: TGTGCCAGCAGCACCGGGACTAGCGGGAGAGGTGAGCAGTTCTTC. Supplemented by reference TRBV5-4 and TRBJ2-1, the full variable domain reads ETGVTQSPTHLIKTRGQQVTLRCSSQSGHNTVSWYQQALGQGPQFIFQYYREEENGRGNFPPRFSGLQFPNYSSELNVNALELDDSALYLCASSTGTSGRGEQFFGPGTRLTVL.